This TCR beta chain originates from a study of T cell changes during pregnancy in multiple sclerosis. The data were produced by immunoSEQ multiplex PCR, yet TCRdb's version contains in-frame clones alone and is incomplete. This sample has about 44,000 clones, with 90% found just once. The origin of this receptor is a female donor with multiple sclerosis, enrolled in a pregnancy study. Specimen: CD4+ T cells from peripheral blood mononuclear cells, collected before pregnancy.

CDR3 nucleotides: TGTGCCAGCAGCTCACCCGGGAAACCCGAGCAGTACTTC. Residues: CASSSPGKPEQYF. The V and J genes are TRBV7-2 and TRBJ2-7, with D possibly being TRBD2 (5 bases). From germline, CDR1 is SGHTA and CDR2 FQGNSA. The CDR3 has 13 amino acids. V lost 4 bases, J lost 6 bases, and 13 bases lay in between.